This T cell receptor (beta chain) was retrieved from a study of blood T cell repertoires in COVID-19. Study background: Whether acute or convalescent, the COVID-19 samples came from the United States, Italy and Spain. From T cells, B-cell-depleted T cells, or PBMCs came the material, which was cDNA or gDNA.

The ends lost 0 bases at V and 0 bases at J; junction bases unmatched: 6. This CDR3 has 17 amino acids. CDR1 and CDR2 from the germline V gene are SGDLS and YYNGEE. Per the original data handling: For nucleated cells, counts were estimated from reference gene primer amplification. Some clones are missing from TCRdb's copy, which holds only in-frame ones; the method was immunoSEQ multiplex PCR. V, J and clone size reflect that table, while D and trimming were determined from the DNA. The table lists fewer than 350,000 clones, roughly 89% of them singletons, with 1.5% to 2% in the top ten. The specimen sequenced was PBMCs or T cells enriched from blood (not recorded which). The chain recombines TRBV9 with TRBJ1-5; 7 nucleotides match TRBD1. This clonotype was obtained from a woman younger than 30 with acute COVID-19. The CDR3 nucleotides read TGTGCCAGCAGCGTAGGGGGCAGGGGGTTTAGCAATCAGCCCCAGCATTTT. Residues: CASSVGGRGFSNQPQHF.